This T cell receptor beta chain came from a study of T-cell reconstitution after alpha-beta-depleted transplantation in children. TCRbeta library preparation incorporated unique molecular identifiers. TCRdb re-analysed the PCR reads in MiXCR, keeping a single row per CDR3 protein. The table lists approximately 520,000 distinct CDR3 sequences, 32% of them singletons. The V gene end was trimmed by 0 bases and the J gene end by 7 bases; junction bases not matched to a gene: 9. This CDR3 has 15 amino acids. Per the germline V gene, CDR1 is LGHDT and CDR2 is YNNKEL (reference sequence). The origin of this receptor is a human donor who donated a stem cell graft to a child with aplastic anemia. The specimen comprised PBMCs from the stem cell graft donor, sampled from the stem cell graft. The chain recombines TRBV3-1 with TRBJ2-7, with 7 bases fitting TRBD1. The CDR3 coding sequence is TGTGCCAGCAGCCAAGAGAGACAGGGAAGAAGGGAGCAGTACTTC. This gives the protein CASSQERQGRREQYF.